This entry concerns a single TCR beta chain. The target antigen is unknown. This record belongs to a study of blood T cells in healthy people across ages. Study-wide results and limits: Unsorted PBMCs blocked a conclusive comparison of naive and antigen-experienced cells.

The authors ran a second PCR of roughly 6 to 12 cycles using a sample-barcoded 5' primer and a J-beta primer mix. A single record per CDR3 protein comes from TCRdb applying MiXCR to the 5' RACE reads. Of around 500,000 distinct CDR3 sequences listed, 40% to 55% were seen once; the top ten hold 20% to 25%. Sequenced sample: blood. The TCR comes from a man older than 75 in good health.

CDR3 sequence (DNA): TGCAGTGCTATCCAGCCCCCACAAGAGACCCAGTACTTC. This gives the protein CSAIQPPQETQYF. The chain uses TRBV20-1 and TRBJ2-5; D ambiguous. V lost 4 bases, J lost 2 bases, and 11 bases lay in between. The CDR3 consists of 13 residues. The germline CDR1 and CDR2 sequences are DFQATT and SNEGSKA (reference sequence).